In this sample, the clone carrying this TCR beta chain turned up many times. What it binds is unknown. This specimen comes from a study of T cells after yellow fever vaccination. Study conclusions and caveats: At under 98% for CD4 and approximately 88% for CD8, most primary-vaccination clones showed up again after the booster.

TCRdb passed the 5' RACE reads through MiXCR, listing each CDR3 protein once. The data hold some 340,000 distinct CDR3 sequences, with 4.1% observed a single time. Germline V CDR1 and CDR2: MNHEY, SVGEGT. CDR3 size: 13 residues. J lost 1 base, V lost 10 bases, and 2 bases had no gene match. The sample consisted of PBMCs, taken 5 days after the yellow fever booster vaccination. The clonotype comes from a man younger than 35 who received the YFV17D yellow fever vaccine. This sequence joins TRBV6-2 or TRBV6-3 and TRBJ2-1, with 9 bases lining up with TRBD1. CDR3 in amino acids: CATGQGSYNEQFF. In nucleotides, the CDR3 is TGTGCCACGGGACAGGGATCCTACAATGAGCAGTTCTTC.